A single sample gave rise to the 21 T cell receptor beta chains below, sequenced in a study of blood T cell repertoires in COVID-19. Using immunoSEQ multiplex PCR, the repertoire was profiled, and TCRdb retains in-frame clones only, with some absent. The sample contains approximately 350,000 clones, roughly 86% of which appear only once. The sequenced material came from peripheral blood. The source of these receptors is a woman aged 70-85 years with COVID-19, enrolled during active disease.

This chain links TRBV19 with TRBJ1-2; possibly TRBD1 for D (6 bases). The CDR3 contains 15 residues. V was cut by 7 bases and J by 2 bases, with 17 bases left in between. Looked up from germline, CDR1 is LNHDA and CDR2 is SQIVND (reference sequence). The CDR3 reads CASISAGDRNYGYTF. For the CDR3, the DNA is TGTGCCAGTATAAGCGCAGGGGATCGCAACTATGGCTACACCTTC.

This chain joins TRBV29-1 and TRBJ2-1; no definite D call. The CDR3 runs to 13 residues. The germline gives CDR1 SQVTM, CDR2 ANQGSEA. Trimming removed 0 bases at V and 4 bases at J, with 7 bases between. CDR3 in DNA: TGCAGCGTTGAAGATCAACTTTACAATGAGCAGTTCTTC. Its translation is CSVEDQLYNEQFF.

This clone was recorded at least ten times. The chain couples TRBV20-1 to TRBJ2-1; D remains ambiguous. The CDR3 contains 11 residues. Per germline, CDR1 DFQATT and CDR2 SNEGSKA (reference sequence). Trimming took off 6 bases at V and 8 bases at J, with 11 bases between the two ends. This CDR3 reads CSAVVGYEQFF. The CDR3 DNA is TGCAGTGCCGTCGTCGGGTATGAGCAGTTCTTC.

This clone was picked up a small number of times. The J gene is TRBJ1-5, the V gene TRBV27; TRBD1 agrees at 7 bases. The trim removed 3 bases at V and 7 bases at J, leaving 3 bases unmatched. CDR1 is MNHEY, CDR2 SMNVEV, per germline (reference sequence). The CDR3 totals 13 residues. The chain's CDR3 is CASSFEGAQPQHF. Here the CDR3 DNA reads TGTGCCAGCAGTTTCGAGGGGGCGCAGCCCCAGCATTTT.

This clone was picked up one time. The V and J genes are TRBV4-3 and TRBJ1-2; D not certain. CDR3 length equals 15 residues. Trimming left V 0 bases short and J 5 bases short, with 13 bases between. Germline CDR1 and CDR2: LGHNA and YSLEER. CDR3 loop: CASSQDTAGYYGYTF. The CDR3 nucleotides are TGCGCCAGCAGCCAAGATACTGCGGGATATTATGGCTACACCTTC.

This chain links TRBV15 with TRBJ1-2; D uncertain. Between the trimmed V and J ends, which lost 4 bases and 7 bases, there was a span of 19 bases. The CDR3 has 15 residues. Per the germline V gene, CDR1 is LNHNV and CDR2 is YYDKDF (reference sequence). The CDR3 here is CATSTPTRGGFGYTF. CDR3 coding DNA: TGTGCCACCAGCACCCCGACGCGGGGAGGATTTGGCTACACCTTC.

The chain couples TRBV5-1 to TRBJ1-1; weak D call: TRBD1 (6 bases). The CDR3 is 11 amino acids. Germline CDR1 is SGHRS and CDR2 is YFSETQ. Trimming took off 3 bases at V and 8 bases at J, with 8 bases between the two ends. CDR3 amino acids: CASSYDREAFF. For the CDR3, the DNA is TGCGCCAGCAGCTACGACAGGGAAGCTTTCTTT.

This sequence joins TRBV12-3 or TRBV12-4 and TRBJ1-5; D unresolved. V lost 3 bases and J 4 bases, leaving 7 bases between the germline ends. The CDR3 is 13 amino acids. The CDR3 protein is CASSLGENQPQHF. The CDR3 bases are TGTGCCAGCAGTTTGGGAGAGAATCAGCCCCAGCATTTT.

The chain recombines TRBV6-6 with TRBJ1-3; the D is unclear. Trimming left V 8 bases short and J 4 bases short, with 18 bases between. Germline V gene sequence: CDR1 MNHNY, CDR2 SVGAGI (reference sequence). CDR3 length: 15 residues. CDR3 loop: CASFNTRGSGNTIYF. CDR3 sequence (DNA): TGTGCCAGCTTTAATACGAGAGGGTCGGGAAACACCATATATTTT.

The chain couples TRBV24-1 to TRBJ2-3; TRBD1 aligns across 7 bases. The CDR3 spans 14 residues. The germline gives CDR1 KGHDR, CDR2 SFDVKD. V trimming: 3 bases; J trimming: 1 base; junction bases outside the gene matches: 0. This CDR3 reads CATSDDRGTDTQYF. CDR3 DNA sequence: TGTGCCACCAGTGATGACAGGGGCACAGATACGCAGTATTTT.

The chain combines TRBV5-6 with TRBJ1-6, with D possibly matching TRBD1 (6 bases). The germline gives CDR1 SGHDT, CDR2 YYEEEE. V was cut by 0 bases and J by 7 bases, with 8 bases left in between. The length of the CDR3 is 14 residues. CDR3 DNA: TGTGCCAGCAGCTTGGACAGGGTGAATTCACCCCTCCACTTT. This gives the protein CASSLDRVNSPLHF.

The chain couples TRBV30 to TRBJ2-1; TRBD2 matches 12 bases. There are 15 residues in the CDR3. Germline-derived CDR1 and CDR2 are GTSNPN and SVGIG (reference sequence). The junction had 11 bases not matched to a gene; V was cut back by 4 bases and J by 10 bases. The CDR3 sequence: CAWNQLAGGLQEQFF. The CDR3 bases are TGTGCCTGGAACCAACTAGCGGGAGGTTTGCAGGAGCAGTTCTTC.

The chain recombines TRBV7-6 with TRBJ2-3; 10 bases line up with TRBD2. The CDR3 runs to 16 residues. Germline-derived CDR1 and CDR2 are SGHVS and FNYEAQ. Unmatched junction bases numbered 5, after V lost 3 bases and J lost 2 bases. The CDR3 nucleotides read TGTGCCAGCAGCTTTGTGACTAGCGGGCACACAGATACGCAGTATTTT. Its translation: CASSFVTSGHTDTQYF.

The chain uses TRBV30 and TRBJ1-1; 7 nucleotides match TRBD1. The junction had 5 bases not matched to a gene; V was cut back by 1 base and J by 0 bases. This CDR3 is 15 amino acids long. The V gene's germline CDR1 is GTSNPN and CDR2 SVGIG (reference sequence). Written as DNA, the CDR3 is TGTGCCTGGAGTGGAAAGGGACAGATGAACACTGAAGCTTTCTTT. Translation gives CAWSGKGQMNTEAFF.

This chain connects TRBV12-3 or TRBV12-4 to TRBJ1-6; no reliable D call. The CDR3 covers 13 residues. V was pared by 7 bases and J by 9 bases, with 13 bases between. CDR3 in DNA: TGTGCCAGCACCGGAGGAGGGTTTTCACCCCTCCACTTT. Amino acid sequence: CASTGGGFSPLHF.

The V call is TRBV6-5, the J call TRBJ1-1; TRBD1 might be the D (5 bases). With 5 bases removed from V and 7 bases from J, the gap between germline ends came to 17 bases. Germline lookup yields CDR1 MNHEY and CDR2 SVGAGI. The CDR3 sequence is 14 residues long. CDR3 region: CASSPGQRAGEAFF. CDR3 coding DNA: TGTGCCAGCAGTCCCGGACAAAGGGCAGGTGAAGCTTTCTTT.

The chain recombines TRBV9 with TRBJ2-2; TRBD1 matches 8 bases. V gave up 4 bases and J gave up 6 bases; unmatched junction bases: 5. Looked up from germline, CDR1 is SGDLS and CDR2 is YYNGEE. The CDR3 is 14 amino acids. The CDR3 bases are TGTGCCAGCAGCCCGCGACAGGGGTCCGGGGAGCTGTTTTTT. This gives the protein CASSPRQGSGELFF. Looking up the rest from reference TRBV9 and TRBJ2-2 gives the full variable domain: DSGVTQTPKHLITATGQRVTLRCSPRSGDLSVYWYQQSLDQGLQFLIQYYNGEERAKGNILERFSAQQFPDLHSELNLSSLELGDSALYFCASSPRQGSGELFFGEGSRLTVL.

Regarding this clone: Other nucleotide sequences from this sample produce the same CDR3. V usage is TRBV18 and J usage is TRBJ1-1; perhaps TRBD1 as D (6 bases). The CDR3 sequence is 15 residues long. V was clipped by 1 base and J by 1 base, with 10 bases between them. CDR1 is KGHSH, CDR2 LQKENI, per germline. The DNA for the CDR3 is TGTGCCAGCTCACCACTACAGGGACCGAACACTGAAGCTTTCTTT. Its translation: CASSPLQGPNTEAFF.

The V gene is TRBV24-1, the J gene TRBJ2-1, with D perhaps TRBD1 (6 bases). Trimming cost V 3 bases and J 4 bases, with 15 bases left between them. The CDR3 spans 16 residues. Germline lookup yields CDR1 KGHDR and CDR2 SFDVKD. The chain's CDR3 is CATSDQGTEIYNEQFF. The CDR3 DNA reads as TGTGCCACCAGTGATCAGGGGACGGAAATTTACAATGAGCAGTTCTTC.

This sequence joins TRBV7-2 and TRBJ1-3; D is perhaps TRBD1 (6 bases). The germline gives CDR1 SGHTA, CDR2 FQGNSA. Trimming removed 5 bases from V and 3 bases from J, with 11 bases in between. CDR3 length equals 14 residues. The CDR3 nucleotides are TGTGCCAGCAGCCTCCAGGGGTATGGAAACACCATATATTTT. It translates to CASSLQGYGNTIYF. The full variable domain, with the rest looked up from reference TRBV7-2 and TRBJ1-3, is GAGVSQSPSNKVTEKGKDVELRCDPISGHTALYWYRQSLGQGLEFLIYFQGNSAPDKSGLPSDRFSAERTGGSVSTLTIQRTQQEDSAVYLCASSLQGYGNTIYFGEGSWLTVV.

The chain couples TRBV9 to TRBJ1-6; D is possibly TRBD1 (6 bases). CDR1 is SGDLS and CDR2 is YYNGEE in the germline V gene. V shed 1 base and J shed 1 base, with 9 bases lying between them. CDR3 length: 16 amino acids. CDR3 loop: CASSVLRGSYNSPLHF. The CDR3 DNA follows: TGTGCCAGCAGCGTACTTAGGGGGTCCTATAATTCACCCCTCCACTTT.